The 15 T cell receptor beta chains presented below share a single source sample, sequenced in a study of blood T cell repertoires in COVID-19 (dated by TCRdb to 2020 to 2021). Preparation of the library involved the immunoSEQ multiplex PCR assay. As stored in TCRdb, this immuneACCESS dataset retains in-frame rearrangements with V and J assigned. A fraction of the clones does not appear; measured against another copy, unresolved V genes explain less than half of the discrepancy, and the remainder lacks a known reason. The sample records under 250,000 clones, approximately 90% of which are singletons. The top ten clones comprise about 2.5% of the sample. Sequencing input: peripheral blood. The receptors here all came from a young man with COVID-19, enrolled during active disease.

J is TRBJ2-3 and V is TRBV30, with D tentatively TRBD2 (5 bases). Trimming cost V 2 bases and J 1 base, with 13 bases left between them. CDR1 is GTSNPN, CDR2 SVGIG, per germline (reference sequence). CDR3 length equals 15 residues. The CDR3 bases are TGTGCCTGGAGTTTTCGGGGTGGGCGCACAGATACGCAGTATTTT. This codes for CAWSFRGGRTDTQYF.

This sequence joins TRBV7-9 and TRBJ1-5, with 8 bases identical to TRBD1. Germline assignment: CDR1 SEHNR and CDR2 FQNEAQ (reference sequence). The CDR3 length is 18 residues. V gave up 9 bases and J gave up 3 bases; unmatched junction bases: 19. The CDR3 sequence: CASAGPTGARRTNQPQHF. CDR3 DNA: TGTGCCAGTGCCGGTCCGACAGGGGCTCGGCGTACCAATCAGCCCCAGCATTTT.

CDR3 residues: CASSPGGGELFF. CDR3 DNA: TGTGCCAGCAGCCCTGGCGGCGGGGAGCTGTTTTTT. The V call is TRBV11-3, the J call TRBJ2-2; D uncertain. V was trimmed by 5 bases and J by 7 bases, leaving 8 bases between them. The CDR3 has 12 amino acids. From germline, CDR1 is SGHNT and CDR2 YENEEA.

This clone was seen once. The genes are TRBV18 and TRBJ2-5; no clear D. The CDR3 has 13 residues. V was clipped by 3 bases and J by 5 bases, with 10 bases between them. The germline gives CDR1 KGHSH, CDR2 LQKENI. DNA of the CDR3: TGTGCCAGCTCACCGTTTTTTCGGGAGACCCAGTACTTC. Amino acids: CASSPFFRETQYF.

J is TRBJ2-1 and V is TRBV6-2 or TRBV6-3, with 10 bases that match TRBD1. Per germline, CDR1 MNHEY and CDR2 SVGEGT. This CDR3 region has 18 residues. The ends lost 2 bases at V and 3 bases at J; junction bases unmatched: 10. The CDR3 sequence is CASSYPDRGLSNYNEQFF. The CDR3 DNA is TGTGCCAGCAGTTACCCTGACAGGGGGCTGTCGAACTACAATGAGCAGTTCTTC.

The rearrangement uses TRBV5-1 and TRBJ2-2; a possible D gene is TRBD1 (6 bases). CDR1 SGHRS and CDR2 YFSETQ come from the germline V gene. CDR3 length: 16 residues. Trimming left V 0 bases short and J 1 base short, with 10 bases between. This CDR3 reads CASSLGGTRNTGELFF. The CDR3 DNA is TGCGCCAGCAGCTTGGGTGGGACACGGAACACCGGGGAGCTGTTTTTT.

The V gene is TRBV6-9, the J gene TRBJ2-7, with no clear D. Per germline, CDR1 MNHGY and CDR2 SVAAGI. V was shortened by 1 base and J by 3 bases, with 10 bases between the two germline ends. This CDR3 contains 14 residues. The CDR3 protein is CASSYLAELYEQYF. As DNA, the CDR3 is TGTGCCAGCAGTTATTTGGCGGAGCTCTACGAGCAGTACTTC.

This chain connects TRBV12-3 or TRBV12-4 to TRBJ1-2; perhaps TRBD1 as D (5 bases). Trimming pared 10 bases from V and 8 bases from J, leaving 17 bases between. The CDR3 runs 12 residues. The CDR3, as DNA: TGTGCCACCCAACTGGGAGGGACCGGCTACACCTTC. This codes for CATQLGGTGYTF.

The V gene is TRBV5-4, the J gene TRBJ2-1; 11 nucleotides agree with TRBD2. The CDR3 covers 16 residues. The germline V gene encodes CDR1 SGHNT and CDR2 YYREEE (reference sequence). Trimming at V came to 1 base and at J to 7 bases, leaving 7 bases not matched to a gene. The CDR3 is CASSLSLAGGSNEQFF. The CDR3 DNA reads as TGTGCCAGCAGCTTGAGTTTAGCGGGAGGGTCTAATGAGCAGTTCTTC.

This chain links TRBV5-4 with TRBJ1-2; D might be TRBD1 (5 bases). CDR1 is SGHNT and CDR2 is YYREEE in the germline V gene (reference sequence). The CDR3 consists of 11 residues. Trimming stripped 5 bases from V and 6 bases from J, with 8 bases between. CDR3 protein: CASSRGDGYTF. In DNA form, the CDR3 reads TGTGCCAGCAGTCGGGGGGATGGCTACACCTTC.

The V and J genes are TRBV6-5 and TRBJ2-3; D is uncertain. Trimming took 4 bases from V and 2 from J, leaving 10 bases between them. This CDR3 is built from 14 residues. Germline V lookup: CDR1 MNHEY, CDR2 SVGAGI. CDR3 loop: CASSFSSHTDTQYF. DNA of the CDR3: TGTGCCAGCAGTTTTAGCTCTCACACAGATACGCAGTATTTT.

Concerning this clone itself: At the DNA level, this CDR3 is encoded by other sequences in the same sample as well. The CDR3 loop reads CASSLVGGSSYEQYF. The CDR3 DNA is TGTGCCAGCAGCTTAGTCGGCGGGAGCTCCTACGAGCAGTACTTC. The chain carries TRBV7-8 and TRBJ2-7; TRBD2 aligns across 7 bases. CDR1 is SGHVS, CDR2 FQNEAQ, per germline. The CDR3 extends over 15 amino acids. The ends lost 1 base at V and 0 bases at J; junction bases unmatched: 3.

The V call is TRBV7-9, the J call TRBJ2-1; 16 bases line up with TRBD2. V lost 5 bases and J lost 6; bases outside the gene matches: 7. The CDR3 spans 17 residues. Germline CDR1 is SEHNR and CDR2 is FQNEAQ (reference sequence). CDR3 residues: CASSPGLAGGTFNEQFF. CDR3 sequence (DNA): TGTGCCAGCAGCCCGGGACTAGCGGGAGGGACCTTCAATGAGCAGTTCTTC.

The J gene is TRBJ2-7, the V gene TRBV5-8, with D uncertain. The CDR3 is 13 residues long. Germline CDR1 and CDR2: SGHTS and YDEGEE. V lost 1 base, J lost 2 bases, and 7 bases lay in between. The CDR3 region is CASSLKSAYEQYF. Here the CDR3 DNA reads TGTGCCAGCAGCTTGAAGAGTGCCTACGAGCAGTACTTC.

This clone appeared once. The chain links TRBV5-1 to TRBJ1-1; 10 bases line up with TRBD1. V shed 5 bases and J 5 bases; nucleotides not matched to a gene: 6. Looked up from germline, CDR1 is SGHRS and CDR2 is YFSETQ. The CDR3 has 14 amino acids. Written as DNA, the CDR3 is TGCGCCAGCAGGGGACAGGGGCCAAGGACTGAAGCTTTCTTT. Its translation is CASRGQGPRTEAFF.